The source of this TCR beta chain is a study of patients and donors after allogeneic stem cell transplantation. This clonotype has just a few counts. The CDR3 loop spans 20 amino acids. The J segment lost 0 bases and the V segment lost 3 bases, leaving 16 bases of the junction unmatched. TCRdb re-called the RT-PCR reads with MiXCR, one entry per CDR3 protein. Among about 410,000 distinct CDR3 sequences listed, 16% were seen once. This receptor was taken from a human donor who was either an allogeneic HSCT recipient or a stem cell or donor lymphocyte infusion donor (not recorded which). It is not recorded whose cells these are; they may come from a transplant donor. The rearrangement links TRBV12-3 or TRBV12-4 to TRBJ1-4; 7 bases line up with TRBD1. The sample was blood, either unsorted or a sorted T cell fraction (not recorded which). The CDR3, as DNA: TGTGCCAGCAGTTTTTTCCTGCCCACACCAACAGGGGCAACTAATGAAAAACTGTTTTTT. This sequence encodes CASSFFLPTPTGATNEKLFF.